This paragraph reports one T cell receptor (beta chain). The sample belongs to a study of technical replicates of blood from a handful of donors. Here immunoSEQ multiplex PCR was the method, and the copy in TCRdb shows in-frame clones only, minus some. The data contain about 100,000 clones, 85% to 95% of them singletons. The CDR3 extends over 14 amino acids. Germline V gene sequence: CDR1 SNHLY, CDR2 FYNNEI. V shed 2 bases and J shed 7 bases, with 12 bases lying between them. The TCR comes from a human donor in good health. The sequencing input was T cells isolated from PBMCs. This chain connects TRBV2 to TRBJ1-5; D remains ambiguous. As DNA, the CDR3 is TGTGCCAGCAGTGAATCGGCGGGTAGGCAGCCCCAGCATTTT. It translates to CASSESAGRQPQHF.